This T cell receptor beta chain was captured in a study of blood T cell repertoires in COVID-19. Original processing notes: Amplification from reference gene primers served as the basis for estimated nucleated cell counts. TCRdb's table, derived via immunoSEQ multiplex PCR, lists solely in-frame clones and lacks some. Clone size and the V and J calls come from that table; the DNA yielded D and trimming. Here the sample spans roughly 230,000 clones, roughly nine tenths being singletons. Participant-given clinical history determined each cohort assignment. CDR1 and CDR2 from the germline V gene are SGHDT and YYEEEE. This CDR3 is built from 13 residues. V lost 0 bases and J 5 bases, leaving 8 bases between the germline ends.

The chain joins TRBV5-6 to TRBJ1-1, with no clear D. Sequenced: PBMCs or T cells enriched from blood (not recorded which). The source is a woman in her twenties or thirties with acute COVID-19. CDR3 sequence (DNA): TGTGCCAGCAGCTTGGGGGCGGGAACTGAAGCTTTCTTT. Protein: CASSLGAGTEAFF. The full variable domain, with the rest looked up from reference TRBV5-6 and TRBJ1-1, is DAGVTQSPTHLIKTRGQQVTLRCSPKSGHDTVSWYQQALGQGPQFIFQYYEEEERQRGNFPDRFSGHQFPNYSSELNVNALLLGDSALYLCASSLGAGTEAFFGQGTRLTVV.